This record covers a single TCR beta chain. The sample comes from a study of blood T cell repertoires in COVID-19. Study information: The analysed material was cDNA or gDNA that came from T cells, B-cell-depleted T cells, or PBMCs.

Using immunoSEQ multiplex PCR, the repertoire was profiled, and TCRdb retains in-frame clones only, with some absent. The sample shows roughly 200,000 clones, about four fifths of them seen only once. Per the germline V gene, CDR1 is MNHNY and CDR2 is SVGAGI (reference sequence). The V end was cut by 6 bases, the J end by 2 bases, with 11 bases between. The CDR3 sequence is 14 residues long. Sequenced sample: peripheral blood. The chain joins TRBV6-6 to TRBJ1-5; D remains ambiguous. The receptor was derived from a man between 35 and 55 years old with active or convalescent COVID-19. The CDR3 DNA reads TGTGCCAGCAGGGCGGAGGGCGGCAATCAGCCCCAGCATTTT. This sequence encodes CASRAEGGNQPQHF.